This T cell receptor (beta chain) was identified in a study of early T cells in non-severe SARS-CoV-2 infection. TCRdb re-analysed the 5' RACE reads in MiXCR, keeping a single row per CDR3 protein. The data contain approximately 56,000 distinct CDR3 sequences, more than 12% of them singletons. The CDR3 totals 16 residues. Germline CDR1 reads SGHRS; CDR2 reads YFSETQ. Trimming at V came to 1 base and at J to 1 base, leaving 5 bases not matched to a gene. At least ten counts were recorded for this clonotype. Sequencing used whole blood, obtained at baseline. The sequence was collected from an adult who was a healthcare worker with PCR-confirmed SARS-CoV-2 infection or an uninfected control (not recorded which). The chain links TRBV5-1 to TRBJ2-3; 8 bases match TRBD2. DNA for the CDR3: TGCGCCAGCAGCTTGACTAGCGGCCTCCGCACAGATACGCAGTATTTT. Amino acids: CASSLTSGLRTDTQYF.